This entry features one T cell receptor (beta chain) sequence. Its antigen is still unknown. This record comes from a study of shared clonotypes between healthy human individuals. Findings and limits, study-wide: Non-shared clonotypes were found to have lower generation probabilities than the clonotypes that were shared by all four of the sorted-subset donors.

TCRdb keeps only in-frame clones here, not all; method: immunoSEQ multiplex PCR. The data contain some 2 million clones, 85% to 95% of them singletons. This CDR3 has 16 residues. The ends lost 4 bases at V and 4 bases at J; junction bases unmatched: 10. From germline, CDR1 is SGHTA and CDR2 FQGNSA. This TCR was sampled from a man in his late teens or twenties in good health. The chain is built from TRBV7-2 and TRBJ1-1; TRBD1 matches at 9 bases. Sequenced sample: naive CD4+ T cells sorted from blood. Indicated subset: CD45RA+ positively selected. CDR3 sequence reads: CASSSPGQGRATEAFF. DNA of the CDR3: TGTGCCAGCAGCTCGCCGGGACAGGGCCGGGCCACTGAAGCTTTCTTT.